This passage covers 28 T cell receptor beta chains from one sample sequenced in a study of T cell repertoires in cytomegalovirus infection. TCRdb re-called the reads with MiXCR, one entry per CDR3 protein. Of approximately 630,000 distinct CDR3 sequences in the sample, 20% to 25% were seen once. Sequencing was performed on CD8+ T cells from PBMCs. These TCRs come from a human donor in good health (CMV status not recorded). Some clones in this sample may be carry-over from other donors' samples.

This clonotype showed up just a few times. The chain links TRBV6-1 to TRBJ1-1; 10 nucleotides line up with TRBD1. This CDR3 region has 14 residues. The V and J ends lost 5 bases and 7 bases, in that order; junction bases with no gene match: 7. Germline values: CDR1 MNHNS, CDR2 SASEGT. The chain's CDR3 is CASSPDRGPFEAFF. In nucleotides, the CDR3 is TGTGCCAGCAGTCCTGACAGGGGGCCTTTTGAAGCTTTCTTT.

The chain links TRBV28 to TRBJ1-4; 7 positions agree with TRBD1. The CDR3 runs to 15 residues. Per the germline V gene, CDR1 is MDHEN and CDR2 is SYDVKM. The ends lost 5 bases at V and 10 bases at J; junction bases unmatched: 13. This CDR3 reads CASSRPSRDSLKLFF. The DNA for the CDR3 is TGTGCCAGCAGTCGGCCGTCCCGGGACAGTCTAAAACTGTTTTTT.

This clonotype was seen ten or more times. The V call is TRBV28, the J call TRBJ2-2; 10 nucleotides match TRBD1. Trimming cost V 7 bases and J 4 bases; bases outside gene matches: 12. The CDR3 totals 17 residues. Looked up from germline, CDR1 is MDHEN and CDR2 is SYDVKM. CDR3 residues: CASNLPTGQGSTGELFF. Written as DNA, the CDR3 is TGTGCCAGCAACCTCCCTACGGGACAGGGGAGCACCGGGGAGCTGTTTTTT.

The gene calls are TRBV20-1 and TRBJ1-1; D perhaps matches TRBD1 (5 bases). The V end lost 0 bases, the J end lost 1 base, and 18 bases lay between the germline ends. The germline gives CDR1 DFQATT, CDR2 SNEGSKA (reference sequence). The CDR3 is 17 amino acids. For the CDR3, the DNA is TGCAGTGCTAGAGACCCATACGGGGCGGTAGAGAACACTGAAGCTTTCTTT. Encoded protein: CSARDPYGAVENTEAFF.

This clonotype was recorded many times. The rearrangement uses TRBV7-8 and TRBJ2-5; D remains ambiguous. Per the germline V gene, CDR1 is SGHVS and CDR2 is FQNEAQ. Trimming took off 3 bases at V and 1 base at J, with 9 bases between the two ends. CDR3 length: 14 residues. The CDR3 DNA sequence: TGTGCCAGCAGCTTTAAACATCTCCAAGAGACCCAGTACTTC. It yields the protein CASSFKHLQETQYF.

This clonotype was found a few times. The chain employs TRBV29-1 and TRBJ2-2; TRBD1 matches at 9 bases. Losses at the gene ends were 2 bases for V and 7 bases for J; bases not matched to a gene: 5. The CDR3 totals 14 residues. The germline CDR1 and CDR2 sequences are SQVTM and ANQGSEA. The CDR3 here is CSVESGTGFGELFF. DNA of the CDR3: TGCAGCGTTGAAAGTGGGACAGGGTTCGGGGAGCTGTTTTTT.

The chain carries TRBV28 and TRBJ2-3; D is ambiguous. CDR3 length equals 15 residues. In germline, CDR1 is MDHEN, CDR2 SYDVKM. Deletions cut 2 bases from V and 0 bases from J, with 9 bases between. The CDR3 reads CASSLPLRSTDTQYF. Written as DNA, the CDR3 is TGTGCCAGCAGTTTACCCCTTAGGAGCACAGATACGCAGTATTTT. Variable domain in full (rest from reference TRBV28 and TRBJ2-3): DVKVTQSSRYLVKRTGEKVFLECVQDMDHENMFWYRQDPGLGLRLIYFSYDVKMKEKGDIPEGYSVSREKKERFSLILESASTNQTSMYLCASSLPLRSTDTQYFGPGTRLTVL.

The V call is TRBV20-1, the J call TRBJ1-1; 9 positions match TRBD1. Germline CDR1 is DFQATT and CDR2 is SNEGSKA (reference sequence). V dropped 6 bases and J dropped 3; count of bases not matched to a gene: 17. The CDR3 sequence is 17 residues long. This chain's CDR3 is CSATGTGQLTVDTEAFF. CDR3 bases: TGCAGTGCAACCGGGACAGGGCAGCTCACTGTAGACACTGAAGCTTTCTTT.

The V gene is TRBV20-1, the J gene TRBJ1-6; unclear D gene. The germline CDR1 and CDR2 sequences are DFQATT and SNEGSKA (reference sequence). CDR3 length equals 14 residues. V lost 8 bases, J lost 4 bases, and 15 bases lay in between. CDR3 region: CSPRIRPYNSPLHF. The CDR3 DNA is TGCAGTCCGCGGATTAGACCTTATAATTCACCCCTCCACTTT.

This clonotype was detected only a few times. J is TRBJ2-3 and V is TRBV6-2 or TRBV6-3; 7 bases map to TRBD2. The junction had 12 bases not matched to a gene; V was cut back by 2 bases and J by 4 bases. Germline V lookup: CDR1 MNHEY, CDR2 SVGEGT. This CDR3 contains 17 residues. The CDR3 DNA sequence: TGTGCCAGCAGTTACGACGGACTAGATCCAAGGGCAGATACGCAGTATTTT. Protein: CASSYDGLDPRADTQYF.

V is TRBV29-1 and J is TRBJ2-7; D unclear. Germline V gene lookup returns CDR1 SQVTM and CDR2 ANQGSEA. The CDR3 runs to 13 residues. Trimming removed 3 bases at V and 0 bases at J, with 9 bases between. The CDR3 coding sequence is TGCAGCGTTGAGGCAGAAAACTCCTACGAGCAGTACTTC. This encodes CSVEAENSYEQYF.

On this clonotype itself: One base away lies a much larger clone, so this may be a sequencing read error. A read error is likely, as this CDR3 ends without the conserved phenylalanine or tryptophan. The CDR3 loop is CASLADTQYL. CDR3 nucleotide sequence: TGTGCCAGCCTGGCAGATACGCAGTATCTT. The chain employs TRBV7-4 and TRBJ2-3; D is unresolved. V lost 8 bases to trimming and J lost 4 bases, with 4 bases between them. The CDR3 extends over 10 amino acids. Germline CDR1 reads SGHVT; CDR2 reads SQSDAQ.

This clonotype was seen ten or more times. V gene TRBV7-9 combines with J gene TRBJ1-2; D uncertain. This CDR3 contains 16 residues. The germline gives CDR1 SEHNR, CDR2 FQNEAQ (reference sequence). Trimming shortened V by 4 bases and J by 2 bases, and 17 bases separated the two germline ends. This chain's CDR3 is CASSSETRRYNYGYTF. The CDR3 nucleotides are TGTGCCAGCAGCTCAGAGACAAGGCGCTACAACTATGGCTACACCTTC.

There are many counts of this clonotype. The CDR3 DNA reads as TGTGCCAGCAGCTTAGAGTTGAGGGGGCCAGAGCAGTTCTTC. Amino acid sequence: CASSLELRGPEQFF. This chain connects TRBV7-2 to TRBJ2-1; TRBD1 aligns across 7 bases. The germline gives CDR1 SGHTA, CDR2 FQGNSA. V lost 1 base to trimming and J lost 10 bases; unmatched junction nucleotides: 7. The CDR3 runs 14 residues.

There are a few counts of this clonotype. The chain has TRBV28 and TRBJ1-5; no firm D call. Germline CDR1 is MDHEN and CDR2 is SYDVKM. The CDR3 is 15 residues long. Trimming stripped 7 bases from V and 4 bases from J, with 17 bases between. CDR3 DNA: TGTGCCAGCACTCTAGGCGGGCAGCGTAATCAGCCCCAGCATTTT. This sequence encodes CASTLGGQRNQPQHF.

The gene calls are TRBV20-1 and TRBJ2-5, with 14 bases identical to TRBD2. In germline, CDR1 is DFQATT, CDR2 SNEGSKA (reference sequence). The V gene end was trimmed by 0 bases and the J gene end by 4 bases; junction bases not matched to a gene: 7. The CDR3 has 17 amino acids. The CDR3 DNA sequence: TGCAGTGCTAGAGACCTTGGGACTAGCGGGGGTGGAGAGACCCAGTACTTC. Translating it yields CSARDLGTSGGGETQYF.

The rearrangement uses TRBV6-2 or TRBV6-3 and TRBJ1-2; possible D gene TRBD1, 6 bases. The V gene lost 4 bases and the J gene lost 7 bases, with 22 bases spanning the gap. Germline loops: CDR1 MNHEY, CDR2 SVGEGT. This CDR3 comprises 16 residues. CDR3 nucleotide sequence: TGTGCCAGCAGTTCGGACAGCGCAAGTCTTTGGGCTGGCTACACCTTC. It yields the protein CASSSDSASLWAGYTF.

In this sample, this clonotype turned up a few times. The J gene is TRBJ2-2, the V gene TRBV15; TRBD1 matches at 7 bases. CDR3 size: 15 residues. Unmatched junction bases numbered 4, after V lost 3 bases and J lost 3 bases. Germline lookup yields CDR1 LNHNV and CDR2 YYDKDF (reference sequence). The CDR3, as DNA: TGTGCCACCAGCAGGTATCAGGGGGACACCGGGGAGCTGTTTTTT. As protein: CATSRYQGDTGELFF. Using reference TRBV15 and TRBJ2-2 for the parts outside the CDR3, the full variable domain is DAMVIQNPRYQVTQFGKPVTLSCSQTLNHNVMYWYQQKSSQAPKLLFHYYDKDFNNEADTPDNFQSRRPNTSFCFLDIRSPGLGDTAMYLCATSRYQGDTGELFFGEGSRLTVL.

This clonotype showed up many times. The chain is built from TRBV10-2 and TRBJ2-7; perhaps TRBD2 as D (7 bases). Germline V gene lookup returns CDR1 WSHSY and CDR2 SAAADI. The CDR3 is 17 residues long. With 2 bases removed from V and 0 bases from J, the gap between germline ends came to 17 bases. CDR3 in DNA: TGCGCCAGCAGTGAGCCGAGGGAGGGGGAAAGCTCCTACGAGCAGTACTTC. Translation: CASSEPREGESSYEQYF.

This clonotype was seen ten or more times. V is TRBV12-3 or TRBV12-4 and J is TRBJ1-2; D unresolved. V was trimmed by 8 bases and J by 6 bases, leaving 10 bases between them. The CDR3 length is 11 residues. CDR3 bases: TGTGCCAGCGGATATGGACATGGCTACACCTTC. This encodes CASGYGHGYTF.

This clonotype was recorded many times. The chain couples TRBV7-9 to TRBJ2-7; D possibly corresponds to TRBD2 (6 bases). CDR3 length: 14 residues. V was cut by 0 bases and J by 3 bases, with 9 bases left in between. Germline V gene sequence: CDR1 SEHNR, CDR2 FQNEAQ (reference sequence). The CDR3: CASSLASGFYEQYF. As DNA, the CDR3 is TGTGCCAGCAGCTTAGCTAGCGGATTCTACGAGCAGTACTTC.

This clonotype has a count of ten or more. The chain joins TRBV7-6 to TRBJ1-2, with a tentative D call TRBD1 (6 bases). CDR3 length equals 16 residues. Germline values: CDR1 SGHVS, CDR2 FNYEAQ. V gave up 5 bases and J gave up 1 base, with 17 bases separating them. In nucleotides, the CDR3 is TGTGCCAGCAGCCCCCGGACAGAGAACTATAACTATGGCTACACCTTC. Protein sequence: CASSPRTENYNYGYTF.

The V and J genes are TRBV7-9 and TRBJ2-2; unclear D gene. The CDR3 spans 11 residues. Germline V CDR1 and CDR2: SEHNR, FQNEAQ (reference sequence). The V end was cut by 7 bases, the J end by 6 bases, with 6 bases between. For the CDR3, the DNA is TGTGCCAGCACCGAAGCCGGGGAGCTGTTTTTT. As protein: CASTEAGELFF. Complete variable domain (other parts from reference TRBV7-9 and TRBJ2-2): DTGVSQNPRHKITKRGQNVTFRCDPISEHNRLYWYRQTLGQGPEFLTYFQNEAQLEKSRLLSDRFSAERPKGSFSTLEIQRTEQGDSAMYLCASTEAGELFFGEGSRLTVL.

The chain links TRBV7-9 to TRBJ2-3; TRBD2 matches at 7 bases. This CDR3 spans 16 amino acids. Germline V CDR1 and CDR2: SEHNR, FQNEAQ (reference sequence). V lost 3 bases to trimming and J lost 5 bases; unmatched junction nucleotides: 11. The CDR3 loop reads CASSFTGGTSVDTQYF. The CDR3 DNA follows: TGTGCCAGCAGCTTTACGGGGGGAACGTCTGTAGATACGCAGTATTTT.

The table lists this clonotype with a few counts. This chain links TRBV4-2 with TRBJ2-3; D may be TRBD2 (5 bases). CDR1 LGHNA and CDR2 YNFKEQ come from the germline V gene. The CDR3 consists of 18 residues. The V gene lost 0 bases and the J gene lost 3 bases, with 19 bases spanning the gap. DNA of the CDR3: TGTGCCAGCAGCCAAGATGAAACTTCCGACCGGGATACAGATACGCAGTATTTT. It encodes CASSQDETSDRDTDTQYF.

This chain links TRBV9 with TRBJ2-5; 8 bases align to TRBD2. CDR3 length: 17 amino acids. V lost 0 bases and J lost 0; bases outside the gene matches: 7. Germline V gene lookup returns CDR1 SGDLS and CDR2 YYNGEE. The chain's CDR3 is CASSVGGGGSYQETQYF. For the CDR3, the DNA is TGTGCCAGCAGCGTAGGAGGCGGGGGGTCCTACCAAGAGACCCAGTACTTC.

This chain connects TRBV2 to TRBJ2-3, with 10 bases that match TRBD2. Per the germline V gene, CDR1 is SNHLY and CDR2 is FYNNEI. The junction had 1 base not matched to a gene; V was cut back by 2 bases and J by 2 bases. The CDR3 is 15 amino acids. As DNA, the CDR3 is TGTGCCAGCAGTGAAACTAGCGGGGCCACAGATACGCAGTATTTT. Translated, it gives CASSETSGATDTQYF. Using reference TRBV2 and TRBJ2-3 for the parts outside the CDR3, the full variable domain is EPEVTQTPSHQVTQMGQEVILRCVPISNHLYFYWYRQILGQKVEFLVSFYNNEISEKSEIFDDQFSVERPDGSNFTLKIRSTKLEDSAMYFCASSETSGATDTQYFGPGTRLTVL.

This clonotype was counted ten times or more. CDR3 DNA: TGTGCCAGCAGTGTGATGGAGGGTCCGCCCCAGCATTTT. This sequence encodes CASSVMEGPPQHF. V is TRBV25-1 and J is TRBJ1-5; D is uncertain. V lost 4 bases, J lost 9 bases, and 13 bases lay in between. The CDR3 extends over 13 amino acids. Germline lookup yields CDR1 MGHDK and CDR2 SYGVNS.